This entry concerns a single TCR beta chain. As yet, its antigen is unknown. Stable Graves' hyperthyroidism meant no ophthalmopathy progression within 18 months. Newly diagnosed hyperthyroidism patients aged 18 to 65 years had disease lasting under 2 months. Diagnostic assessment was based on clinical symptoms, serum thyroxine and TRAb, thyroid ultrasound and orbital computed tomography. What was amplified from RNA transcripts were TCR beta CDR3 regions. First-round RT-PCR with HTBI primers amplified the TCR CDR3 region. In TCRdb, the multiplex PCR reads were re-called with MiXCR into one record per CDR3 protein. The sample has about 610,000 distinct CDR3 sequences, 46% seen once; the top ten hold around 7.7%. The data were obtained in a study of T cells in Graves' hyperthyroidism and ophthalmopathy. Points from the study as a whole: Clonotypes that were expanded in thyroid above 0.001 mostly appeared in blood too.

The germline CDR1 and CDR2 sequences are SGDLS and YYNGEE. The V end lost 4 bases, the J end lost 2 bases, and 13 bases lay between the germline ends. This CDR3 comprises 14 residues. The chain recombines TRBV9 with TRBJ2-7; the D is unclear. This TCR derives from a woman under 30 with Graves' hyperthyroidism. Material: peripheral blood or thyroid tissue (not recorded which). CDR3 bases: TGTGCCAGCAGCACGCGGCATTCACCCTACGAGCAGTACTTC. It is translated as CASSTRHSPYEQYF. Using reference TRBV9 and TRBJ2-7 for the parts outside the CDR3, the full variable domain is DSGVTQTPKHLITATGQRVTLRCSPRSGDLSVYWYQQSLDQGLQFLIQYYNGEERAKGNILERFSAQQFPDLHSELNLSSLELGDSALYFCASSTRHSPYEQYFGPGTRLTVT.